This TCR beta chain was sequenced in a study of shared clonotypes between healthy human individuals. Germline CDR1 SEHNR, CDR2 FQNEAQ (reference sequence). V was cut by 5 bases and J by 2 bases, with 15 bases left in between. The CDR3 sequence is 15 residues long. This table comes from immunoSEQ multiplex PCR, and its TCRdb copy is limited to in-frame clones, with some not included. The data hold fewer than 200,000 clones, with about 68% observed a single time. The specimen was memory CD4+ T cells sorted from blood. Subset specified: CD45RA-negative fraction. This chain connects TRBV7-9 to TRBJ1-2; D call uncertain. The sequence came from a man aged 25 to 45 in good health. The CDR3 here is CASSATRRANYGYTF. CDR3 coding DNA: TGTGCCAGCAGCGCGACCAGGCGGGCGAACTATGGCTACACCTTC.